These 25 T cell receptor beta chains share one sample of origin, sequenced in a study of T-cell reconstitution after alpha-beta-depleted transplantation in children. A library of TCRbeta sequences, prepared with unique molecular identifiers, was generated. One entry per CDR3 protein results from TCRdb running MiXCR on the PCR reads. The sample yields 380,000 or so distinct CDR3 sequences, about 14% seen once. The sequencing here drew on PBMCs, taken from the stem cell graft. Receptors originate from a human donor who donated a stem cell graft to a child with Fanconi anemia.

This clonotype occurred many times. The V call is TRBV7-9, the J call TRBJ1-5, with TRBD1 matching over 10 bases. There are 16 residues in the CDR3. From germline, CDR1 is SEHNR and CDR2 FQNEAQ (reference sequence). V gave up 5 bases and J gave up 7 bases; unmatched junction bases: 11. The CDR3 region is CASSPSWGTGEQPQHF. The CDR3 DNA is TGTGCCAGCAGCCCGTCCTGGGGGACAGGGGAACAGCCCCAGCATTTT.

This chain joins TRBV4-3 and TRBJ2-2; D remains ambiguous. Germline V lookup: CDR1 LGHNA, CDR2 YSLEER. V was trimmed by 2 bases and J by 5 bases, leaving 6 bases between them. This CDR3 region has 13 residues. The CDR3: CASSQLPTGELFF. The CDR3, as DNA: TGCGCCAGCAGCCAACTCCCTACCGGGGAGCTGTTTTTT.

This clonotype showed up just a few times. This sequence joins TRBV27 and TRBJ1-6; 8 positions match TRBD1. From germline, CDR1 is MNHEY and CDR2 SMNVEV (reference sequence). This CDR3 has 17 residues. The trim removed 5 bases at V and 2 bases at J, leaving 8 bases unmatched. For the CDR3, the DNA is TGTGCCAGCAGTGCAATGACAGGGGCCACCTATAATTCACCCCTCCACTTT. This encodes CASSAMTGATYNSPLHF.

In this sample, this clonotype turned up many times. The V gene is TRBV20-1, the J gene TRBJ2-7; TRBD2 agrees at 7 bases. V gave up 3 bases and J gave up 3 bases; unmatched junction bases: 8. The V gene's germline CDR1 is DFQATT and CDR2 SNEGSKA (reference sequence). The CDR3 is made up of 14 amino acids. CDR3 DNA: TGCAGTGCTAGCCGACCGGGGGGATTCTACGAGCAGTACTTC. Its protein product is CSASRPGGFYEQYF.

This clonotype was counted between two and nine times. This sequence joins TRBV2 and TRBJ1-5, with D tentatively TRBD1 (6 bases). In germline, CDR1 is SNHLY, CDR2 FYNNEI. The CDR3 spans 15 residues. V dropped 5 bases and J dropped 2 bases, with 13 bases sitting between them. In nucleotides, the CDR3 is TGTGCCAGCAGTTCCAGGGGATTTGGCAATCAGCCCCAGCATTTT. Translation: CASSSRGFGNQPQHF.

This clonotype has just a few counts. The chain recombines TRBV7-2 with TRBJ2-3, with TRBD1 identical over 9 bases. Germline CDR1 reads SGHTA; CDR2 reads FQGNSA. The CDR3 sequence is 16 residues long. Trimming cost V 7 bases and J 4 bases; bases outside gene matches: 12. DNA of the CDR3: TGTGCCAGCAACTCCCTCGGGACAGGGTTATCAGATACGCAGTATTTT. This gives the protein CASNSLGTGLSDTQYF.

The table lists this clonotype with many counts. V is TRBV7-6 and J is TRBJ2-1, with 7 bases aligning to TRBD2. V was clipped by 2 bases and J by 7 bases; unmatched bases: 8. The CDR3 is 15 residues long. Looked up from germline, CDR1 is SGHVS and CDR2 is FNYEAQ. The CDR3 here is CASSLRGETMNEQFF. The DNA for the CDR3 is TGTGCCAGCAGCTTACGGGGGGAGACGATGAATGAGCAGTTCTTC.

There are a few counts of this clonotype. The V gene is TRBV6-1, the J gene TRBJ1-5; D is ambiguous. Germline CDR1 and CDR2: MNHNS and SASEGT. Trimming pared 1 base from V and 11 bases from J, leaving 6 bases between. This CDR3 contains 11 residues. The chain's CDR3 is CASSEGLAQHF. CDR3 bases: TGTGCCAGCAGTGAAGGATTAGCCCAGCATTTT.

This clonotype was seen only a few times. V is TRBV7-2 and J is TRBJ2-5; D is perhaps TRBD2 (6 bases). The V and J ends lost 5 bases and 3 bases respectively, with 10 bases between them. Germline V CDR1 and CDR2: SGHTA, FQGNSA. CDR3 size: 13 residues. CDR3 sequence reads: CASSPVAEETQYF. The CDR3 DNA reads TGTGCCAGCAGCCCCGTAGCGGAAGAGACCCAGTACTTC.

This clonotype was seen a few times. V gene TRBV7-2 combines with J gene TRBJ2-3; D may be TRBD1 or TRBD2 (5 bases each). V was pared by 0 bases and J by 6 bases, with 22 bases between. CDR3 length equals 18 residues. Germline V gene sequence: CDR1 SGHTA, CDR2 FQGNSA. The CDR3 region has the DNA TGTGCCAGCAGCTTAGCGCGAGAACCGGGACGCACCCCGGATACGCAGTATTTT. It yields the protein CASSLAREPGRTPDTQYF.

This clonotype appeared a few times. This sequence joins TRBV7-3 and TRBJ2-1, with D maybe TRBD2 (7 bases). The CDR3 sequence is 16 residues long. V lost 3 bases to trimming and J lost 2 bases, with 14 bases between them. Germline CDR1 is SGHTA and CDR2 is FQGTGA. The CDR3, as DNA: TGTGCCAGCAGCTTTAGGGCGGGGGCAACCTACAATGAGCAGTTCTTC. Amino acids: CASSFRAGATYNEQFF.

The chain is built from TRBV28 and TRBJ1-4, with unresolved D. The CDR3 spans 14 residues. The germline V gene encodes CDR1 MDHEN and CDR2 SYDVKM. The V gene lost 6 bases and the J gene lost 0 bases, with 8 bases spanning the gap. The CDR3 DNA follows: TGTGCCAGCAGCCAATTTGCAACTAATGAAAAACTGTTTTTT. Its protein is CASSQFATNEKLFF.

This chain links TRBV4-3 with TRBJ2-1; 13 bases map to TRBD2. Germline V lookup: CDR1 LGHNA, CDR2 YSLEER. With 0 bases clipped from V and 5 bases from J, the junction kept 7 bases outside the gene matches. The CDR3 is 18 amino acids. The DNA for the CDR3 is TGCGCCAGCAGCCAAGACCGGACTAGCGGGGGAGACCACAATGAGCAGTTCTTC. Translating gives CASSQDRTSGGDHNEQFF.

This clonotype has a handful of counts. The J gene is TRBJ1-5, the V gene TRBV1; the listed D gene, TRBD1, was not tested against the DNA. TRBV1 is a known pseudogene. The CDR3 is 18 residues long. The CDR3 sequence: CTSSQDPWKGGGNQPQHF. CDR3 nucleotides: TGCACCAGCAGCCAAGACCCTTGGAAGGGGGGCGGCAATCAGCCCCAGCATTTT.

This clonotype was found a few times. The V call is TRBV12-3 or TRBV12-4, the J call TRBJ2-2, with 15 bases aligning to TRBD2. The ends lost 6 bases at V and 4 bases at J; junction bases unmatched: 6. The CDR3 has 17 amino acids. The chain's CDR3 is CASRGLAGGRGTGELFF. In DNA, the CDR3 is TGTGCCAGCAGGGGACTAGCGGGGGGCCGGGGCACCGGGGAGCTGTTTTTT.

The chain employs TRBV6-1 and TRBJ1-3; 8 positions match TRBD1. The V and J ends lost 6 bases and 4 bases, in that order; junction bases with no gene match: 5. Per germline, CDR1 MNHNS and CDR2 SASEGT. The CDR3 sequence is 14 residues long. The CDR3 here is CASRTGDSGNTIYF. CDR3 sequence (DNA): TGTGCCAGCAGGACAGGGGATTCAGGAAACACCATATATTTT.

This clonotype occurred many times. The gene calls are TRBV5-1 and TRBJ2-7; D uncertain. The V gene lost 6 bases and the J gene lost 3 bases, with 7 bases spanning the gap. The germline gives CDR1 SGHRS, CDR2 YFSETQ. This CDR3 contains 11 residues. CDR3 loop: CASIMNYEQYV. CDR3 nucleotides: TGCGCCAGCATAATGAACTACGAGCAGTACGTC.

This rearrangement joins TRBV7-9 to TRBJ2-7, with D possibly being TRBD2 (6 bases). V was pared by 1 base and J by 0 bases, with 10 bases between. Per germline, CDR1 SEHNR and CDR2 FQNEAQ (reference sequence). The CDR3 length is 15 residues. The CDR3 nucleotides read TGTGCCAGCAGCTTAGGGGGGGTCCCCTCCTACGAGCAGTACTTC. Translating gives CASSLGGVPSYEQYF.

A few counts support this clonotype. CDR3 in DNA: TGTGCCACGAACAGGGACCCAGTGGGGAACTACGAGCAGTACGTC. Its protein product is CATNRDPVGNYEQYV. The chain couples TRBV6-2 or TRBV6-3 to TRBJ2-7, with a weak D call TRBD1 (6 bases). The CDR3 totals 15 residues. V lost 10 bases and J lost 3, with 22 bases in between. Germline V gene sequence: CDR1 MNHEY, CDR2 SVGEGT.

CDR3 sequence: CASSTTGGKDTQYF. DNA for the CDR3: TGTGCCAGCAGTACGACAGGGGGCAAAGATACGCAGTATTTT. The rearrangement uses TRBV28 and TRBJ2-3; TRBD1 matches 10 bases. Germline CDR1 and CDR2: MDHEN and SYDVKM. V dropped 5 bases and J dropped 5; count of bases not matched to a gene: 4. The length of the CDR3 is 14 residues.

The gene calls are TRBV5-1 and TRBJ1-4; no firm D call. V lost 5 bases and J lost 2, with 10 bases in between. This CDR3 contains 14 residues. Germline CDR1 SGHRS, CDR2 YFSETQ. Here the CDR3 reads CASRSGSTNEKLFF. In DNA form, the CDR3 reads TGCGCCAGCAGGTCGGGGTCCACTAATGAAAAACTGTTTTTT.

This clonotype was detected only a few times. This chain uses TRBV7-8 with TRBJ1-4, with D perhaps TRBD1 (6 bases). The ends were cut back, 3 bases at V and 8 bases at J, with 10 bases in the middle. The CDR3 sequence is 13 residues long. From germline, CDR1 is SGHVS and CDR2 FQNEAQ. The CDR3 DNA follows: TGTGCCAGCAGCTTGGGACATGCCGAAAAACTGTTTTTT. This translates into CASSLGHAEKLFF.

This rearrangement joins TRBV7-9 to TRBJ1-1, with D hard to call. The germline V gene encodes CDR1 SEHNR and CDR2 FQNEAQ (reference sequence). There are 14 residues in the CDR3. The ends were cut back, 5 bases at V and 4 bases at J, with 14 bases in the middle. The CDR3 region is CASSPVLGVTEAFF. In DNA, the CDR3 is TGTGCCAGCAGCCCCGTTCTCGGGGTCACTGAAGCTTTCTTT.

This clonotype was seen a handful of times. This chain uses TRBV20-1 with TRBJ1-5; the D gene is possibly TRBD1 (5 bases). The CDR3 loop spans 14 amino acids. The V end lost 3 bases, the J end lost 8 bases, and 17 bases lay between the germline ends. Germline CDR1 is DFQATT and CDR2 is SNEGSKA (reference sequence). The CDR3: CSASRQGRGKPQHF. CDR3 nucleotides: TGCAGTGCTAGTAGGCAGGGTCGTGGGAAGCCCCAGCATTTT.

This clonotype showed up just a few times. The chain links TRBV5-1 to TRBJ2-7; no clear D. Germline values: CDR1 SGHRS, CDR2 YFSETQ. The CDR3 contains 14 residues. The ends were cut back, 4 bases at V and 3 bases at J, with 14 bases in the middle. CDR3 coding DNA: TGCGCCAGCAGCCTCCAAAGGCGTCTCTACGAGCAGTACGTC. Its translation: CASSLQRRLYEQYV.